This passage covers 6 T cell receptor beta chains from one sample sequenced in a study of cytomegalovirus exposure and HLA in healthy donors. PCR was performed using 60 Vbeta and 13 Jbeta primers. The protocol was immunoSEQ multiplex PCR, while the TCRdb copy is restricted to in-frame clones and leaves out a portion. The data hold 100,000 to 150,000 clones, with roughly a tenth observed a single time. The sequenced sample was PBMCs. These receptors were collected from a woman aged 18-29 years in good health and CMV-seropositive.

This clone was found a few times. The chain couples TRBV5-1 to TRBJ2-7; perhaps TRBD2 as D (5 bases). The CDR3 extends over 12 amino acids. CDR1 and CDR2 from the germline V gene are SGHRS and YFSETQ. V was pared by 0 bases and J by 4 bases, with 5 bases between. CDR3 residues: CASSLGGYEQYF. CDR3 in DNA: TGCGCCAGCAGCTTGGGAGGGTACGAGCAGTACTTC.

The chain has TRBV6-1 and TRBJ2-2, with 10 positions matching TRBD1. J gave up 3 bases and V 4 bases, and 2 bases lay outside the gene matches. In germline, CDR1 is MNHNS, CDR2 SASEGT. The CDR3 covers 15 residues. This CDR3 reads CASSGGTGDTGELFF. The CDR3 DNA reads TGTGCCAGCAGTGGGGGGACAGGGGACACCGGGGAGCTGTTTTTT.

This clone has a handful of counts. As DNA, the CDR3 is TGTGCCAGCATCACCGTCGCCGGGGGGACTGGGGCCAACGTCCTGACTTTC. Translation: CASITVAGGTGANVLTF. The chain is built from TRBV2 and TRBJ2-6, with 7 bases that match TRBD2. CDR3 length equals 17 residues. Germline CDR1 and CDR2: SNHLY and FYNNEI. V shed 7 bases, J shed 2 bases, and the junction held 11 bases outside the gene matches.

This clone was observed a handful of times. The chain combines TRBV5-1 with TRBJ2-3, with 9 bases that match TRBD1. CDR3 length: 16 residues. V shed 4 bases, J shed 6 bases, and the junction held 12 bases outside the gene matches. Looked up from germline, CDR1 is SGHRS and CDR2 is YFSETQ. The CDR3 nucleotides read TGCGCCAGCAGCGGGGGTACAGGGGGCCCCTCGGATACGCAGTATTTT. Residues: CASSGGTGGPSDTQYF. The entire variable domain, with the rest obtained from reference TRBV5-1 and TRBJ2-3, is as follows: KAGVTQTPRYLIKTRGQQVTLSCSPISGHRSVSWYQQTPGQGLQFLFEYFSETQRNKGNFPGRFSGRQFSNSRSEMNVSTLELGDSALYLCASSGGTGGPSDTQYFGPGTRLTVL.

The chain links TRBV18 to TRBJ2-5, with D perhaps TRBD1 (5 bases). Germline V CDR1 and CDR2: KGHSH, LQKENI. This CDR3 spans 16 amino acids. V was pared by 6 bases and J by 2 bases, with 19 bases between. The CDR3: CASSPKVREGQETQYF. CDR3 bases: TGTGCCAGCTCCCCCAAAGTCAGGGAAGGTCAAGAGACCCAGTACTTC.

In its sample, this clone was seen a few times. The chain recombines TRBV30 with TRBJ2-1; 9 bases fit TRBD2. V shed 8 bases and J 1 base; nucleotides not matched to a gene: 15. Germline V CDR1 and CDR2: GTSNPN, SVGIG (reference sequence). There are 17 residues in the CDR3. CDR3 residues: CAAQLLAGTGSYNEQFF. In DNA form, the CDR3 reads TGTGCCGCCCAGCTCCTAGCGGGGACGGGATCCTACAATGAGCAGTTCTTC.